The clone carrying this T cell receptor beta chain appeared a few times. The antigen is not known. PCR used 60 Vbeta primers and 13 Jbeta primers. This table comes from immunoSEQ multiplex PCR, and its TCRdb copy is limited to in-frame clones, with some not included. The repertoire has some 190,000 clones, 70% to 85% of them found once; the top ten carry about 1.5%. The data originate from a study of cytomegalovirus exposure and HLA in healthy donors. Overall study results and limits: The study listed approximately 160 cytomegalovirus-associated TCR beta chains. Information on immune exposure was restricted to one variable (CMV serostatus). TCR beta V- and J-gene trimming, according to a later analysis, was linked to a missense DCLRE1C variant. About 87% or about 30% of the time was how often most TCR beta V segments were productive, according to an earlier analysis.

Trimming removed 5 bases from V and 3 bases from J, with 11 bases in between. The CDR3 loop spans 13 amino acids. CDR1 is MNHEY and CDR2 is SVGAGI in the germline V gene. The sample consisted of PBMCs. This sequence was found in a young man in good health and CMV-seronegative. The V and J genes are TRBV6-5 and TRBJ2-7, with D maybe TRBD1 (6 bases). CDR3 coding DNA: TGTGCCAGCAGTACGGACAGTTTCTACGAGCAGTACTTC. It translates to CASSTDSFYEQYF.